The 25 T cell receptor beta chains below all came from one sample that was sequenced in a study of blood T cell repertoires in COVID-19 (dated by TCRdb to the early 2020s). The method behind the library was the immunoSEQ multiplex PCR assay. TCRdb retrieved this table from immuneACCESS and kept in-frame rearrangements only. Not all clones are present; in checked studies, unresolved V genes account for under half, and no reason is known for the remainder. In all, the sample holds about 270,000 clones, and almost 85% of those were seen once. About 8.2% of the sample is taken by the ten largest. Sequencing was carried out using PBMCs or T cells enriched from blood (not recorded which). The receptor source for this set is a woman aged 45-65 years with acute COVID-19.

V gene TRBV6-2 or TRBV6-3 combines with J gene TRBJ1-1, with 11 bases that match TRBD1. The length of the CDR3 is 16 residues. Germline loops: CDR1 MNHEY, CDR2 SVGEGT. V shed 3 bases, J shed 5 bases, and the junction held 8 bases outside the gene matches. CDR3 DNA: TGTGCCAGCAGTTATGTGCCGGGACAGGGGGGGACTGAAGCTTTCTTT. It is translated as CASSYVPGQGGTEAFF.

The CDR3 DNA follows: TGTGCCAGCAGCTTAGGGGGGGATATCTCCCCCGGGGAGCTGTTTTTT. Encoded protein: CASSLGGDISPGELFF. The V call is TRBV7-3, the J call TRBJ2-2; 7 bases match TRBD2. CDR3 length: 16 amino acids. The ends lost 2 bases at V and 6 bases at J; junction bases unmatched: 9. CDR1 is SGHTA and CDR2 is FQGTGA in the germline V gene.

The V and J genes are TRBV7-9 and TRBJ1-1; possibly TRBD1 for D (5 bases). Germline V gene sequence: CDR1 SEHNR, CDR2 FQNEAQ (reference sequence). Trimming removed 1 base from V and 5 bases from J, with 14 bases in between. CDR3 length: 15 residues. The chain's CDR3 is CASSLGRAQGTEAFF. As DNA, the CDR3 is TGTGCCAGCAGCTTAGGTAGGGCTCAGGGTACTGAAGCTTTCTTT.

The chain carries TRBV7-3 and TRBJ2-1; 11 positions match TRBD2. The trim removed 5 bases at V and 1 base at J, leaving 4 bases unmatched. CDR3 size: 16 residues. Germline V gene sequence: CDR1 SGHTA, CDR2 FQGTGA. For the CDR3, the DNA is TGTGCCAGCAGCGCGCTAGCGGGGGGTTCCTACAATGAGCAGTTCTTC. Protein: CASSALAGGSYNEQFF.

V is TRBV5-5 and J is TRBJ1-2, with a weak D call TRBD1 (5 bases). With 0 bases removed from V and 1 base from J, the gap between germline ends came to 10 bases. CDR1 SGHKS and CDR2 YYEKEE come from the germline V gene (reference sequence). This CDR3 has 15 amino acids. The CDR3 here is CASSLEPGRNYGYTF. CDR3 in DNA: TGTGCCAGCAGCTTGGAGCCAGGGCGTAACTATGGCTACACCTTC.

This clone came up a few times. The chain couples TRBV7-6 to TRBJ1-3; TRBD1 is a possible D gene (5 bases). Per germline, CDR1 SGHVS and CDR2 FNYEAQ. The CDR3 spans 16 residues. The germline V and J ends were trimmed by 2 bases and 0 bases, with 11 bases remaining between them. CDR3 amino acids: CASSLRQGTSGNTIYF. The CDR3 DNA reads as TGTGCCAGCAGCTTACGGCAGGGTACCTCTGGAAACACCATATATTTT.

This clone has a single count. V is TRBV25-1 and J is TRBJ2-2; D remains unclear. V lost 0 bases to trimming and J lost 7 bases, with 6 bases between them. The CDR3 runs to 13 residues. Germline V gene sequence: CDR1 MGHDK, CDR2 SYGVNS. The CDR3 region is CASSEYYSGELFF. The DNA for the CDR3 is TGTGCCAGCAGTGAATATTACAGCGGGGAGCTGTTTTTT. The complete variable domain, with remaining parts taken from reference TRBV25-1 and TRBJ2-2, reads EADIYQTPRYLVIGTGKKITLECSQTMGHDKMYWYQQDPGMELHLIHYSYGVNSTEKGDLSSESTVSRIRTEHFPLTLESARPSHTSQYLCASSEYYSGELFFGEGSRLTVL.

The chain recombines TRBV18 with TRBJ1-1; 7 bases agree with TRBD1. Per the germline V gene, CDR1 is KGHSH and CDR2 is LQKENI. The junction had 1 base not matched to a gene; V was cut back by 4 bases and J by 2 bases. The CDR3 totals 13 residues. CDR3 loop: CASSRQGNTEAFF. CDR3 coding DNA: TGTGCCAGCTCACGACAGGGTAACACTGAAGCTTTCTTT.

This clone was detected a few times. The J gene is TRBJ2-4, the V gene TRBV3-1 (or the pseudogene TRBV3-2); D unresolved. CDR1 LGHDT and CDR2 YNNKEL come from the germline V gene (reference sequence). This CDR3 spans 16 amino acids. V was clipped by 7 bases and J by 1 base, with 17 bases between them. This chain's CDR3 is CASTLGRFGAKNIQYF. The CDR3 nucleotides are TGTGCCAGCACCCTAGGTAGATTCGGGGCCAAAAACATTCAGTACTTC.

The V and J genes are TRBV30 and TRBJ1-2; D is uncertain. V was cut by 1 base and J by 6 bases, with 15 bases left in between. The CDR3 length is 14 residues. Germline V gives CDR1 GTSNPN, CDR2 SVGIG (reference sequence). The CDR3 coding sequence is TGTGCCTGGAGTGAAGCGGCCCCTCGTGATGGCTACACCTTC. Protein: CAWSEAAPRDGYTF.

The V call is TRBV18, the J call TRBJ1-4, with D tentatively TRBD1 (5 bases). CDR1 KGHSH and CDR2 LQKENI come from the germline V gene. V gave up 2 bases and J gave up 0 bases, with 13 bases separating them. The CDR3 length is 17 residues. CDR3 loop: CASSPGAATATNEKLFF. The CDR3 DNA follows: TGTGCCAGCTCACCAGGGGCGGCCACTGCAACTAATGAAAAACTGTTTTTT.

The rearrangement links TRBV18 to TRBJ1-5, with a tentative D call TRBD1 (6 bases). Germline V gene data show CDR1 as KGHSH and CDR2 as LQKENI. This CDR3 contains 14 residues. Trimming took off 2 bases at V and 6 bases at J, with 11 bases between the two ends. Here the CDR3 DNA reads TGTGCCAGCTCACCAGGGGGCCGGGGTCAGCCCCAGCATTTT. Translation gives CASSPGGRGQPQHF.

V and J are TRBV5-1 and TRBJ2-5, with TRBD1 as a possible D gene (6 bases). Trimming shortened V by 6 bases and J by 1 base, and 16 bases separated the two germline ends. The CDR3 spans 15 residues. Germline CDR1 reads SGHRS; CDR2 reads YFSETQ. The CDR3 loop reads CASNVGRGTQETQYF. The CDR3 DNA reads as TGCGCCAGCAACGTTGGCAGGGGCACCCAAGAGACCCAGTACTTC.

The CDR3, as DNA: TGTGCCTGGAGTGTAGCGGGGGGCACAGATACGCAGTATTTT. Translating gives CAWSVAGGTDTQYF. V is TRBV30 and J is TRBJ2-3; TRBD2 agrees at 8 bases. Germline CDR1 is GTSNPN and CDR2 is SVGIG (reference sequence). The CDR3 is 14 residues long. V was pared by 0 bases and J by 1 base, with 0 bases of the junction left unmatched.

V usage is TRBV5-1 and J usage is TRBJ1-2, with a weak D call TRBD1 (6 bases). Germline lookup yields CDR1 SGHRS and CDR2 YFSETQ. The CDR3 has 15 residues. The V and J ends lost 1 base and 4 bases respectively, with 14 bases between them. Here the CDR3 DNA reads TGCGCCAGCAGCTTGACAGGGCCAGGCAGCTATGGCTACACCTTC. It yields the protein CASSLTGPGSYGYTF. The whole variable domain, remainder taken from reference TRBV5-1 and TRBJ1-2, is KAGVTQTPRYLIKTRGQQVTLSCSPISGHRSVSWYQQTPGQGLQFLFEYFSETQRNKGNFPGRFSGRQFSNSRSEMNVSTLELGDSALYLCASSLTGPGSYGYTFGSGTRLTVV.

This clone turned up a few times. The chain is built from TRBV11-2 and TRBJ1-3; 8 bases are a match to TRBD1. The V segment lost 4 bases and the J segment 2 bases; nucleotides outside the gene matches: 4. CDR1 and CDR2 (germline): SGHAT, FQNNGV. The CDR3 runs to 15 residues. The CDR3 region is CASSSLTGAGNTIYF. The CDR3 DNA follows: TGTGCCAGCAGCTCGCTGACAGGGGCTGGAAACACCATATATTTT.

CDR3 DNA sequence: TGTGCCAGCAGCCAAGATAGGGTAGCGGGAAGTAGCACAGATACGCAGTATTTT. Translation: CASSQDRVAGSSTDTQYF. The V call is TRBV3-1 (or the pseudogene TRBV3-2), the J call TRBJ2-3; 8 bases agree with TRBD2. The CDR3 spans 18 residues. The V segment lost 0 bases and the J segment 0 bases; nucleotides outside the gene matches: 8. Looked up from germline, CDR1 is LGHDT and CDR2 is YNNKEL (reference sequence).

This chain joins TRBV30 and TRBJ1-6; 7 nucleotides line up with TRBD1. Germline lookup yields CDR1 GTSNPN and CDR2 SVGIG (reference sequence). The CDR3 is 16 amino acids. J lost 9 bases, V lost 2 bases, and 13 bases had no gene match. CDR3 nucleotide sequence: TGTGCCTGGAGTATCAATTTAGGACAGGCTGGTTCACCCCTCCACTTT. Its protein is CAWSINLGQAGSPLHF.

This CDR3 is CASSLDPGGGNTIYF. The CDR3 DNA follows: TGCGCCAGCAGCTTGGACCCGGGGGGCGGAAACACCATATATTTT. This chain joins TRBV5-1 and TRBJ1-3; D may be TRBD1 (6 bases). Germline values: CDR1 SGHRS, CDR2 YFSETQ. V was pared by 0 bases and J by 4 bases, with 11 bases between. The CDR3 contains 15 residues.

This chain joins TRBV3-1 (or the pseudogene TRBV3-2) and TRBJ2-1; weak D call: TRBD2 (6 bases). This CDR3 contains 15 residues. Germline V lookup: CDR1 LGHDT, CDR2 YNNKEL (reference sequence). V was trimmed by 4 bases and J by 0 bases, leaving 10 bases between them. CDR3 loop: CASSPDGGSYNEQFF. The CDR3 coding sequence is TGTGCCAGCAGCCCTGACGGGGGCTCCTACAATGAGCAGTTCTTC.

This chain joins TRBV30 and TRBJ1-6, with 9 nucleotides matching TRBD1. CDR1 and CDR2 from the germline V gene are GTSNPN and SVGIG (reference sequence). With V trimmed by 5 bases and J by 12 bases, 11 bases remained unmatched. This CDR3 is built from 14 residues. The CDR3 nucleotides read TGTGCCTGGGACCCCGGGACAGGGATGTTACCCCTCCACTTT. Translating gives CAWDPGTGMLPLHF.

V usage is TRBV7-2 and J usage is TRBJ2-5; 13 bases are a match to TRBD2. The CDR3 runs 17 residues. Per germline, CDR1 SGHTA and CDR2 FQGNSA. Losses at the gene ends were 5 bases for V and 2 bases for J; bases not matched to a gene: 8. The CDR3 loop is CASSTGLAGTRQETQYF. Written as DNA, the CDR3 is TGTGCCAGCAGCACGGGACTAGCGGGGACCCGGCAAGAGACCCAGTACTTC.

This chain links TRBV6-5 with TRBJ1-3; the match to TRBD1 covers 7 bases. The CDR3 contains 16 residues. Germline V gene lookup returns CDR1 MNHEY and CDR2 SVGAGI. J was trimmed by 8 bases and V by 2 bases; bases with no gene match: 12. The CDR3 nucleotides are TGTGCCAGCAGTTACGCATTGGGACAGCCGGGGCACACCATATATTTT. Translated, it gives CASSYALGQPGHTIYF.

The rearrangement links TRBV12-5 to TRBJ2-1; D is unclear. Trimming stripped 1 base from V and 3 bases from J, with 4 bases between. Germline CDR1 is LGHNT and CDR2 is FRNRAP. The CDR3 is 13 residues long. CDR3 amino acids: CASGLGHYNEQFF. CDR3 nucleotide sequence: TGTGCTAGTGGTTTGGGTCACTACAATGAGCAGTTCTTC. Full variable domain (outside the CDR3, taken from reference TRBV12-5 and TRBJ2-1): DARVTQTPRHKVTEMGQEVTMRCQPILGHNTVFWYRQTMMQGLELLAYFRNRAPLDDSGMPKDRFSAEMPDATLATLKIQPSEPRDSAVYFCASGLGHYNEQFFGPGTRLTVL.

The V and J genes are TRBV27 and TRBJ2-7; 7 bases are shared with TRBD1. The germline V gene has CDR1 MNHEY and CDR2 SMNVEV (reference sequence). This CDR3 has 14 residues. The trim removed 7 bases at V and 2 bases at J, leaving 8 bases unmatched. The CDR3 DNA reads as TGTGCCAGCAAGCTCCGGGACAGCACCTACGAGCAGTACTTC. Encoded protein: CASKLRDSTYEQYF.